These 27 T cell receptor beta chains were all obtained from the same sample, sequenced in a study of blood T cell repertoires in COVID-19. The data were produced by immunoSEQ multiplex PCR, yet TCRdb's version contains in-frame clones alone and is incomplete. The table shows about 190,000 clones, with approximately 84% occurring only once. Sequencing was carried out using PBMCs or T cells enriched from blood (not recorded which). These receptors were obtained from a woman aged 30 to 39 who had recovered from COVID-19.

The rearrangement joins TRBV18 to TRBJ1-2; 9 nucleotides align to TRBD1. V shed 6 bases, J shed 8 bases, and the junction held 7 bases outside the gene matches. This CDR3 has 13 amino acids. CDR1 and CDR2 (germline): KGHSH, LQKENI. The CDR3 is CASSSGTGFGYTF. The CDR3 DNA reads TGTGCCAGCTCGTCCGGGACAGGGTTCGGCTACACCTTC. The variable domain in full, with the rest retrieved from reference TRBV18 and TRBJ1-2, is NAGVMQNPRHLVRRRGQEARLRCSPMKGHSHVYWYRQLPEEGLKFMVYLQKENIIDESGMPKERFSAEFPKEGPSILRIQQVVRGDSAAYFCASSSGTGFGYTFGSGTRLTVV.

For this clone: At one of its ends the junction is not consistent with the germline gene, which may arise from a read error. The V and J genes are TRBV23-1 and TRBJ1-4, with D maybe TRBD1 (6 bases). TRBV23-1 is designated an ORF whose function remains uncertain. The CDR3 totals 15 residues. The CDR3 region has the DNA TGCGCCAGCAGTCATAAACAAGGGGGTAATGAAGAACTGTTTTTT. It codes for CASSHKQGGNEELFF.

V usage is TRBV9 and J usage is TRBJ2-1; 10 positions match TRBD2. The trim removed 1 base at V and 6 bases at J, leaving 16 bases unmatched. Germline CDR1 and CDR2: SGDLS and YYNGEE. There are 19 residues in the CDR3. The CDR3 region has the DNA TGTGCCAGCAGCGTAACCCTAGCGGGGGCGGACCGTCCGGGCAATGAGCAGTTCTTC. This translates into CASSVTLAGADRPGNEQFF.

This clone has only one observation. The V and J genes are TRBV10-3 and TRBJ1-3, with 8 bases lining up with TRBD1. Per the germline V gene, CDR1 is ENHRY and CDR2 is SYGVKD. The trim removed 6 bases at V and 2 bases at J, leaving 6 bases unmatched. The length of the CDR3 is 15 residues. CDR3 sequence: CAIRDRVNAGNTIYF. The DNA of the CDR3 is TGTGCCATCAGGGACAGGGTGAACGCTGGAAACACCATATATTTT.

The chain links TRBV7-8 to TRBJ2-2, with 8 bases identical to TRBD1. The CDR3 consists of 15 residues. V dropped 3 bases and J dropped 3; count of bases not matched to a gene: 3. CDR1 is SGHVS, CDR2 FQNEAQ, per germline. DNA for the CDR3: TGTGCCAGCAGCTTTCGACAGGGGCACACCGGGGAGCTGTTTTTT. This sequence encodes CASSFRQGHTGELFF.

V gene TRBV7-2 combines with J gene TRBJ2-2; TRBD2 is a possible D gene (6 bases). The V gene lost 5 bases and the J gene lost 5 bases, with 18 bases spanning the gap. Germline V gene data show CDR1 as SGHTA and CDR2 as FQGNSA. CDR3 length equals 16 residues. CDR3: CASSPRRGVTTGELFF. CDR3 coding DNA: TGTGCCAGCAGCCCGAGGCGGGGTGTAACAACCGGGGAGCTGTTTTTT.

The chain is built from TRBV5-1 and TRBJ2-7, with a tentative D call TRBD1 (5 bases). Germline CDR1 SGHRS, CDR2 YFSETQ. This CDR3 has 15 residues. V lost 1 base and J lost 4, with 15 bases in between. This CDR3 is CASSLLGRAGYEQYF. The CDR3 bases are TGCGCCAGCAGCTTGCTGGGCAGGGCAGGATACGAGCAGTACTTC.

J is TRBJ2-1 and V is TRBV9, with 7 bases lining up with TRBD1. CDR1 and CDR2 from the germline V gene are SGDLS and YYNGEE. J was trimmed by 3 bases and V by 0 bases; bases with no gene match: 3. This CDR3 comprises 15 residues. CDR3 bases: TGTGCCAGCAGCGTAGCTGGGACAGTCTACAATGAGCAGTTCTTC. Residues: CASSVAGTVYNEQFF.

The chain has TRBV6-5 and TRBJ1-5, with TRBD1 matching 7 bases. J lost 0 bases, V lost 5 bases, and 4 bases had no gene match. The CDR3 runs 15 residues. Germline V gene sequence: CDR1 MNHEY, CDR2 SVGAGI. CDR3 DNA: TGTGCCAGCAGTAATGACAGGGCTAGCAATCAGCCCCAGCATTTT. Its protein is CASSNDRASNQPQHF.

Of note for this clone: Other DNA sequences in this sample translate to the same CDR3. The chain employs TRBV6-5 and TRBJ1-6; D might be TRBD1 (6 bases). In germline, CDR1 is MNHEY, CDR2 SVGAGI. The CDR3 consists of 14 residues. Trimming took off 4 bases at V and 5 bases at J, with 9 bases between the two ends. CDR3 amino acids: CASSWRQDNSPLHF. The CDR3 DNA reads as TGTGCCAGCAGTTGGAGACAGGATAATTCACCCCTCCACTTT.

This chain uses TRBV5-8 with TRBJ2-1; TRBD1 is a possible D gene (6 bases). The germline gives CDR1 SGHTS, CDR2 YDEGEE. The CDR3 is 16 residues long. V lost 0 bases and J 1 base, leaving 11 bases between the germline ends. CDR3 amino acids: CASSLARRGSYNEQFF. CDR3 bases: TGTGCCAGCAGCTTGGCCCGCAGGGGTTCCTACAATGAGCAGTTCTTC.

V usage is TRBV11-2 and J usage is TRBJ1-1; TRBD1 might be the D (5 bases). In germline, CDR1 is SGHAT, CDR2 FQNNGV. The CDR3 runs to 16 residues. V lost 0 bases and J 1 base, leaving 12 bases between the germline ends. CDR3 DNA: TGTGCCAGCAGCTTAGATCCTGGCCAGGGGAACACTGAAGCTTTCTTT. It is translated as CASSLDPGQGNTEAFF.

This chain links TRBV5-1 with TRBJ2-1; the match to TRBD2 covers 10 bases. The CDR3 spans 16 residues. The V and J ends lost 2 bases and 7 bases, in that order; junction bases with no gene match: 9. CDR1 SGHRS and CDR2 YFSETQ come from the germline V gene. The CDR3 bases are TGCGCCAGCAGCTTACAAGCGGGAGGGGATGGGAATGAGCAGTTCTTC. Translated: CASSLQAGGDGNEQFF. The entire variable domain, with the rest obtained from reference TRBV5-1 and TRBJ2-1, is as follows: KAGVTQTPRYLIKTRGQQVTLSCSPISGHRSVSWYQQTPGQGLQFLFEYFSETQRNKGNFPGRFSGRQFSNSRSEMNVSTLELGDSALYLCASSLQAGGDGNEQFFGPGTRLTVL.

The CDR3 is CASSFMTSGDLRTQYF. CDR3 bases: TGTGCCAGCAGCTTTATGACTAGCGGGGATCTTCGGACCCAGTACTTC. V and J are TRBV7-9 and TRBJ2-5; TRBD2 matches at 11 bases. Trimming cost V 3 bases and J 7 bases; bases outside gene matches: 10. The CDR3 extends over 16 amino acids. Germline CDR1 SEHNR, CDR2 FQNEAQ (reference sequence).

V is TRBV19 and J is TRBJ2-2; 8 bases align to TRBD2. This CDR3 is built from 15 residues. CDR1 and CDR2 from the germline V gene are LNHDA and SQIVND (reference sequence). V lost 3 bases to trimming and J lost 4 bases; unmatched junction nucleotides: 4. The CDR3 region is CASSIFGGATGELFF. The DNA of the CDR3 is TGTGCCAGTAGTATTTTCGGGGGGGCCACCGGGGAGCTGTTTTTT.

The chain joins TRBV19 to TRBJ1-6; 8 bases match TRBD1. Germline CDR1 and CDR2: LNHDA and SQIVND (reference sequence). There are 14 residues in the CDR3. The junction had 12 bases not matched to a gene; V was cut back by 10 bases and J by 10 bases. The CDR3 spells CATKQGVPGSPLHF. As DNA, the CDR3 is TGTGCCACCAAACAGGGGGTACCCGGGTCACCCCTCCACTTT.

The rearrangement links TRBV7-9 to TRBJ2-7; D call uncertain. CDR3 length: 15 amino acids. The V end lost 5 bases, the J end lost 2 bases, and 16 bases lay between the germline ends. Germline assignment: CDR1 SEHNR and CDR2 FQNEAQ (reference sequence). For the CDR3, the DNA is TGTGCCAGCAGCACTGGCGCTGGCGGAACCTACGAGCAGTACTTC. This sequence encodes CASSTGAGGTYEQYF.

The V call is TRBV7-2, the J call TRBJ2-5; D possibly corresponds to TRBD2 (5 bases). CDR3 length equals 15 residues. Trimming took 2 bases from V and 1 from J, leaving 11 bases between them. Looked up from germline, CDR1 is SGHTA and CDR2 is FQGNSA. CDR3 DNA: TGTGCCAGCAGCTTATCTCGGACTTCCCAAGAGACCCAGTACTTC. As protein: CASSLSRTSQETQYF.

DNA for the CDR3: TGTGCCAGCAGGGGAGGCGAAAAACTGTTTTTT. Translated: CASRGGEKLFF. The chain links TRBV10-3 to TRBJ1-4; the D gene is possibly TRBD1 (6 bases). Germline V gene sequence: CDR1 ENHRY, CDR2 SYGVKD. The CDR3 has 11 residues. V lost 10 bases and J 8 bases, leaving 11 bases between the germline ends.

The rearrangement joins TRBV9 to TRBJ1-2; maybe TRBD1 (5 bases). The CDR3 totals 14 residues. From germline, CDR1 is SGDLS and CDR2 YYNGEE. The ends were cut back, 7 bases at V and 8 bases at J, with 21 bases in the middle. This chain's CDR3 is CASGGISGGTGYTF. The CDR3 region has the DNA TGTGCCAGCGGAGGGATTTCGGGGGGGACGGGCTACACCTTC.

The rearrangement links TRBV28 to TRBJ2-3; D possibly corresponds to TRBD1 (5 bases). The germline V gene has CDR1 MDHEN and CDR2 SYDVKM. V was clipped by 3 bases and J by 3 bases, with 13 bases between them. The CDR3 runs 15 residues. The CDR3 DNA follows: TGTGCCAGCAGTTTTAGGGGCGCTGGTACAGATACGCAGTATTTT. This codes for CASSFRGAGTDTQYF.

The chain carries TRBV9 and TRBJ2-3; D gene unclear. The length of the CDR3 is 14 residues. The V gene lost 0 bases and the J gene lost 2 bases, with 7 bases spanning the gap. Germline lookup yields CDR1 SGDLS and CDR2 YYNGEE. The CDR3 region has the DNA TGTGCCAGCAGCGTAGGGCAGGCCACAGATACGCAGTATTTT. Its protein is CASSVGQATDTQYF.

The J gene is TRBJ1-5, the V gene TRBV6-5; possible D gene TRBD1, 6 bases. The length of the CDR3 is 15 residues. Trimming shortened V by 6 bases and J by 4 bases, and 16 bases separated the two germline ends. The germline gives CDR1 MNHEY, CDR2 SVGAGI. CDR3 coding DNA: TGTGCCAGCAGATTCACAGGGCTGGGTAATCAGCCCCAGCATTTT. It is translated as CASRFTGLGNQPQHF.

The chain joins TRBV7-3 to TRBJ2-3, with D possibly being TRBD1 (5 bases). Trimming left V 3 bases short and J 3 bases short, with 10 bases between. The CDR3 loop spans 14 amino acids. Germline V gene sequence: CDR1 SGHTA, CDR2 FQGTGA. CDR3: CASSFGRATDTQYF. CDR3 in DNA: TGTGCCAGCAGCTTCGGCAGGGCTACAGATACGCAGTATTTT.

This clone was seen a few times. The rearrangement links TRBV19 to TRBJ2-5; 7 bases are a match to TRBD1. This CDR3 has 15 amino acids. V trimming: 5 bases; J trimming: 6 bases; junction bases outside the gene matches: 12. Germline-derived CDR1 and CDR2 are LNHDA and SQIVND (reference sequence). The CDR3 region has the DNA TGTGCCAGTAGTGTCCGCGAGGGGGCGAAAAAGACCCAGTACTTC. Translation gives CASSVREGAKKTQYF.

The J gene is TRBJ1-1, the V gene TRBV28; weak D call: TRBD1 (5 bases). CDR1 and CDR2 from the germline V gene are MDHEN and SYDVKM. CDR3 size: 12 residues. Between the trimmed V and J ends, which lost 3 bases and 8 bases, there was a span of 10 bases. CDR3 DNA: TGTGCCAGCAGTTTGGCCGGGGGGGAAGCTTTCTTT. It translates to CASSLAGGEAFF.

This clone was observed a handful of times. V and J are TRBV5-4 and TRBJ2-7, with a tentative D call TRBD1 (6 bases). The CDR3 has 13 residues. V dropped 0 bases and J dropped 3 bases, with 7 bases sitting between them. The germline CDR1 and CDR2 sequences are SGHNT and YYREEE (reference sequence). The CDR3 DNA sequence: TGTGCCAGCAGCTTGGACAGGGACTACGAGCAGTACTTC. This encodes CASSLDRDYEQYF.